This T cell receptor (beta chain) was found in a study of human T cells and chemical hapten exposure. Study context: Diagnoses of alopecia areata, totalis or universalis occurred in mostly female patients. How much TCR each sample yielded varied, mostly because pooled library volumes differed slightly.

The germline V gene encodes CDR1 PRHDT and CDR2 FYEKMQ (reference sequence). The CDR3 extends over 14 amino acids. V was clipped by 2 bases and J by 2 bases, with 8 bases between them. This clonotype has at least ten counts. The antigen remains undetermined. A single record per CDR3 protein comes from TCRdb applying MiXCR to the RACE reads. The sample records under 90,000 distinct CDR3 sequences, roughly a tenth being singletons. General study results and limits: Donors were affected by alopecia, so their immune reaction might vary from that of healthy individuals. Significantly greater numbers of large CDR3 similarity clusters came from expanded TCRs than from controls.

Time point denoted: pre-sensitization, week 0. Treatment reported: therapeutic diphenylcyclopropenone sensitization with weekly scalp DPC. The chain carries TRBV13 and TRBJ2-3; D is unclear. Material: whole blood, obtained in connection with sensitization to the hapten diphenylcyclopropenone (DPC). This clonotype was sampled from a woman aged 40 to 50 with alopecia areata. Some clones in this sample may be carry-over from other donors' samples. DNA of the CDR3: TGTGCCAGCAGCTTATCTGAAGTCACAGATACGCAGTATTTT. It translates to CASSLSEVTDTQYF.